These 10 T cell receptor beta chains share one sample of origin, sequenced in a study of cytomegalovirus exposure and HLA in healthy donors. Use of 60 Vbeta and 13 Jbeta primers characterized the PCR. The data were produced by immunoSEQ multiplex PCR, yet TCRdb's version contains in-frame clones alone and is incomplete. The data hold 120,000 or so clones, with around 73% observed a single time. Sequenced sample: PBMCs. The receptors were gathered from a woman in her thirties or forties in good health and CMV-seropositive.

V and J are TRBV6-6 and TRBJ1-2; D perhaps matches TRBD1 (5 bases). CDR1 is MNHNY and CDR2 is SVGAGI in the germline V gene (reference sequence). The CDR3 spans 14 residues. V was trimmed by 0 bases and J by 8 bases, leaving 13 bases between them. In DNA form, the CDR3 reads TGTGCCAGCAGTTACTCGGACACAAGCTTAGGCTACACCTTC. As protein: CASSYSDTSLGYTF.

This clone was detected a few times. The chain uses TRBV7-9 and TRBJ1-6; D perhaps matches TRBD1 (6 bases). Germline CDR1 and CDR2: SEHNR and FQNEAQ (reference sequence). Deletions cut 5 bases from V and 0 bases from J, with 17 bases between. This CDR3 has 18 amino acids. For the CDR3, the DNA is TGTGCCAGCAGCACGAACCCAGGGGCAAGCTCCTATAATTCACCCCTCCACTTT. As protein: CASSTNPGASSYNSPLHF.

The genes are TRBV2 and TRBJ1-5; no firm D call. The CDR3 spans 14 residues. Deletions cut 2 bases from V and 7 bases from J, with 12 bases between. Germline CDR1 SNHLY, CDR2 FYNNEI. CDR3 coding DNA: TGTGCCAGCAGTGAATCGGCGGGAGGCCAGCCCCAGCATTTT. As protein: CASSESAGGQPQHF.

The CDR3 region has the DNA TGTGCCAGCAGCTTAGTGTTGGGAGGCTATGGCTACACCTTC. The encoded protein is CASSLVLGGYGYTF. The chain carries TRBV7-2 and TRBJ1-2, with no clear D. Germline V gene data show CDR1 as SGHTA and CDR2 as FQGNSA. Trimming stripped 1 base from V and 4 bases from J, with 10 bases between. The CDR3 is made up of 14 amino acids.

This sequence joins TRBV7-6 and TRBJ2-2, with a tentative D call TRBD1 (6 bases). This CDR3 region has 15 residues. The V gene's germline CDR1 is SGHVS and CDR2 FNYEAQ. The V end was cut by 8 bases, the J end by 7 bases, with 20 bases between. CDR3 DNA sequence: TGTGCCAGCTACCCCCGGCAGGGGAGTAGCGGGGAGCTGTTTTTT. Protein product: CASYPRQGSSGELFF.

The chain uses TRBV6-5 and TRBJ2-7, with 9 bases aligning to TRBD1. The CDR3 is 15 amino acids. V was pared by 0 bases and J by 2 bases, with 2 bases of the junction left unmatched. Germline lookup yields CDR1 MNHEY and CDR2 SVGAGI. DNA for the CDR3: TGTGCCAGCAGTTACTCAGGGACAGGGACCTACGAGCAGTACTTC. This encodes CASSYSGTGTYEQYF.

This clone was detected only a few times. The chain recombines TRBV27 with TRBJ2-5; TRBD2 might be the D (5 bases). Germline assignment: CDR1 MNHEY and CDR2 SMNVEV (reference sequence). CDR3 size: 13 residues. V lost 6 bases to trimming and J lost 4 bases, with 12 bases between them. CDR3: CASRSRGSETQYF. CDR3 nucleotides: TGTGCCAGCAGATCTAGAGGGTCAGAGACCCAGTACTTC.

The V call is TRBV9, the J call TRBJ1-6; D is ambiguous. This CDR3 has 16 amino acids. CDR1 is SGDLS, CDR2 YYNGEE, per germline. Trimming left V 3 bases short and J 6 bases short, with 16 bases between. CDR3 region: CASSASSRVANSPLHF. Here the CDR3 DNA reads TGTGCCAGCAGCGCATCCTCCCGGGTTGCTAATTCACCCCTCCACTTT.

The chain recombines TRBV5-8 with TRBJ1-3, with no clear D. The CDR3 totals 12 residues. Germline CDR1 SGHTS, CDR2 YDEGEE. Trimming took 2 bases from V and 3 from J, leaving 3 bases between them. CDR3 residues: CASSFRGNTIYF. The CDR3, as DNA: TGTGCCAGCAGCTTCCGTGGAAACACCATATATTTT.

The gene calls are TRBV9 and TRBJ2-1; 12 bases match TRBD2. CDR3 length equals 17 residues. Germline V gene lookup returns CDR1 SGDLS and CDR2 YYNGEE. V lost 3 bases to trimming and J lost 5 bases; unmatched junction nucleotides: 9. The CDR3 sequence: CASSASPGLAGNNEQFF. DNA for the CDR3: TGTGCCAGCAGCGCCTCCCCAGGACTAGCGGGAAACAATGAGCAGTTCTTC.